This TCR beta chain was profiled in a study of blood T cell repertoires in COVID-19. About the study: Sample material is recorded as cDNA or gDNA derived from T cells, B-cell-depleted T cells, or PBMCs.

Germline values: CDR1 SGHTA, CDR2 FQGNSA. The CDR3 is 15 residues long. With V trimmed by 4 bases and J by 7 bases, 1 base remained unmatched. This table comes from immunoSEQ multiplex PCR, and its TCRdb copy is limited to in-frame clones, with some not included. The data hold about 140,000 clones, with 88% observed a single time. This clonotype was obtained from a human donor in a cohort sampled during active COVID-19. V gene TRBV7-2 combines with J gene TRBJ2-2, with 15 bases lining up with TRBD2. Sequencing was carried out using peripheral blood. The CDR3 region is CASSSGLAGGGELFF. The CDR3, as DNA: TGTGCCAGCAGCTCGGGACTAGCGGGGGGCGGGGAGCTGTTTTTT.